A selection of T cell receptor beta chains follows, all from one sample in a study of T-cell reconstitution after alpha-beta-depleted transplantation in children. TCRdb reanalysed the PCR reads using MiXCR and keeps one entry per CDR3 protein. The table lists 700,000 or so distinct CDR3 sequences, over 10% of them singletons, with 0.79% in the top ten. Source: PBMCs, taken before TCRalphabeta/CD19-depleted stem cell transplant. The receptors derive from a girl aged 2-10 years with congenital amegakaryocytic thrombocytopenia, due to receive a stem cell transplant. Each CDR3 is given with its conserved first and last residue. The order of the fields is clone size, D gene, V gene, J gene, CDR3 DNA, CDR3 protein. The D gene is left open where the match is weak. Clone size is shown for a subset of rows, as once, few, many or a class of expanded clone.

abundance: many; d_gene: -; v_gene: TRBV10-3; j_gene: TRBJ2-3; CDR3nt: TGTGCCATCAAGGGCGGCTCTAGCACAGATACGCAGTATTTT; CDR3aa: CAIKGGSSTDTQYF
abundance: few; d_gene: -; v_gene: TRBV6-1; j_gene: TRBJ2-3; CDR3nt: TGTGCCAGCCTTCAGGGTCGGGGTACGCAGTATTTT; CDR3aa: CASLQGRGTQYF
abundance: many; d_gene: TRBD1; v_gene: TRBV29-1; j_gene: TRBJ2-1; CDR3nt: TGCAGCCTAGACAGGGGGGACATGTATGAGCAGTTCTTC; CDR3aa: CSLDRGDMYEQFF
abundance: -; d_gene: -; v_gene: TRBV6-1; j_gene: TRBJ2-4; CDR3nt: TGTGCCAGCAGCGAGCTGGTAGCCAAAAACATTCAGTACTTC; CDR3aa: CASSELVAKNIQYF
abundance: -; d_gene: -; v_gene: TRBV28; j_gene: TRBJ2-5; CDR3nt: TGTGCCAGCAGTGAGAGGACAGTCAGGAGCGGCGAGACCCAGTACTTC; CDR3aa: CASSERTVRSGETQYF
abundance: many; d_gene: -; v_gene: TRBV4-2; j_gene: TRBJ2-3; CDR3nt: TGTGCCAGCAGCCGAGGACGGGAATTCACAGATACGCAGTATTTT; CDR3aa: CASSRGREFTDTQYF
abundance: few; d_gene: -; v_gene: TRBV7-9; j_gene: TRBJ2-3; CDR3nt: TGTGCCAGCAGCCCCGGGTCGGTCGATACGCAGTATTTT; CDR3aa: CASSPGSVDTQYF
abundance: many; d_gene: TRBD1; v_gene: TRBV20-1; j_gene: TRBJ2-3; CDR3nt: TGCAGTGCTAGCCGGGACAGGGGCCTCACAGATACGCAGTATTTT; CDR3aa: CSASRDRGLTDTQYF
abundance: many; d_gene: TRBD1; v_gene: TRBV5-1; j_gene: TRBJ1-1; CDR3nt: TGCGCCAGCACCTTCACAGGGGTTGGAACTGAAGCTTTCTTT; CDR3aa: CASTFTGVGTEAFF
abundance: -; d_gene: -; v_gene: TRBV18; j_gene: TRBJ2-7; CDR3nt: TGTGCCAGCTCACCTTGGGCCGGGCCAAGCTCCTACGAGCAGTGCTTC; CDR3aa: CASSPWAGPSSYEQCF
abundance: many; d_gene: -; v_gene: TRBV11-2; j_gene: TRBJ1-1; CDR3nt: TGTGCCAGCAGCTTACAGCTAGGTCCAAACACTGAAGCTTTCTTT; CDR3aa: CASSLQLGPNTEAFF
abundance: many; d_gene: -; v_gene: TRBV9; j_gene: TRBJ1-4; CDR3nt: TGTGCCAGCACTCTACGTGGGGGTAATGCTGAAAAACTGTTTTTT; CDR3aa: CASTLRGGNAEKLFF
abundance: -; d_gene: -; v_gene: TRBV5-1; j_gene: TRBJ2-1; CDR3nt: TGCGCCAGCAGCTTGGGCAGGGGATACTCTAACAATGAGCAGTTCTTC; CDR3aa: CASSLGRGYSNNEQFF
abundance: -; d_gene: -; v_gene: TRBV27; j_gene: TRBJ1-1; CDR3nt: TGTGCCAGCAGTTTATCGATCGGGGACCGGGTTTACACTGAAGCTTTCTTT; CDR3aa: CASSLSIGDRVYTEAFF
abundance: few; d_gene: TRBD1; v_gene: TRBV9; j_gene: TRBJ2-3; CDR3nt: TGTGCCAGCAGCCCATGGGACAGGGGCACAGATACGCAGTATTTT; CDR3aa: CASSPWDRGTDTQYF
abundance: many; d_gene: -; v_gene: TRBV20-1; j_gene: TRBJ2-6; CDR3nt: TGCAGTGCTAGAGATCGCAGGGACTCTGGGGCCAACGTCCTGACTTTC; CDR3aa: CSARDRRDSGANVLTF
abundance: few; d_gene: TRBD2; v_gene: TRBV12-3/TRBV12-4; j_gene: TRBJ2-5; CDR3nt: TGTGCCAGCAGTTTAGCTCCGCTAGCGGGATCGGAGACCCAGTACTTC; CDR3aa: CASSLAPLAGSETQYF
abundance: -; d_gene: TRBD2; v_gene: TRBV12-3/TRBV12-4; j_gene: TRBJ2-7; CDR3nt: TGTGCCAGCAGTTTAAGGGGTTTGGGCGGGAGGAGCTCCTACGAGCAGTACTTC; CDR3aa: CASSLRGLGGRSSYEQYF
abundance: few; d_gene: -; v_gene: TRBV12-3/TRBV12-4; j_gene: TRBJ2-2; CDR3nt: TGTGCCAGCAGTTTAAGGAACAGGACTAACACCGGGGAGCTGTTTTTT; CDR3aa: CASSLRNRTNTGELFF
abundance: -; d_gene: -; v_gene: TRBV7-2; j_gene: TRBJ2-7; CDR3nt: TGTGCCAGCAGCTTTCCCCCCGGCGAGCAGTACTTC; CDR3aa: CASSFPPGEQYF
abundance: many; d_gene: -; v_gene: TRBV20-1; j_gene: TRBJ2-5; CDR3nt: TGCAGTGCTAGAGGGATTAGCGGCCAAGAGACCCAGTACTTC; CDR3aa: CSARGISGQETQYF
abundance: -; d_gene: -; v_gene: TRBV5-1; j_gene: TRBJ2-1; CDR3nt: TGCGCCAGCAGCTTGGACCTGGGCTCCTACAATGAGCAGTTCTTC; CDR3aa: CASSLDLGSYNEQFF
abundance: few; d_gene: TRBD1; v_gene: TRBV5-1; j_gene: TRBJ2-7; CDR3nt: TGCGCCAGCAGCACGGGACAGTCCTACGAGCAGTACTTC; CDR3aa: CASSTGQSYEQYF
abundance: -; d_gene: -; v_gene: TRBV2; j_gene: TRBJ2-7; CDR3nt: TGTGCCAGCAGTGAAATAGGCTCCGACCAGTCGGGGGAGCAGTACTTC; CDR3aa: CASSEIGSDQSGEQYF
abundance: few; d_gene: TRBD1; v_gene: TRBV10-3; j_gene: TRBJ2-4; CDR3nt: TGTGCCATCAGTGACTCAGGGGGCAGGAGAAACATTCAGTACTTC; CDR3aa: CAISDSGGRRNIQYF
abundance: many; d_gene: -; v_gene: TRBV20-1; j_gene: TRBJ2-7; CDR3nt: TGCAGTGCTGACCGTCTCCCGCAGCAGTACTTC; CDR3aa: CSADRLPQQYF
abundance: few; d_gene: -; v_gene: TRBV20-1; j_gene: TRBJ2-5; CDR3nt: TGCAGTGCTAGTAATATTCCTAGGGCCCAAGAGACCCAGTACTTC; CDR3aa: CSASNIPRAQETQYF
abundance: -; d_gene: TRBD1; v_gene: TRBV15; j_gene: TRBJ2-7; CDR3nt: TGTGCCACCAGCAGAGTCCGAGCGGGGAGACAGGGGGCGCAGGAGCAGTACTTC; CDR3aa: CATSRVRAGRQGAQEQYF
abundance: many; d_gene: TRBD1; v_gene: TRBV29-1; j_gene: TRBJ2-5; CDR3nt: TGCAGCGTTGTGACAGGGTTAAGGGAGACCCAGTACTTC; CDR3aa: CSVVTGLRETQYF
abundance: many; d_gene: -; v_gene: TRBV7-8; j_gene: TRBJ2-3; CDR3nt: TGTGCCAGCAGCTTAGTAGGAGAGTGGGGGACAGATACGCAGTATTTT; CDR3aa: CASSLVGEWGTDTQYF
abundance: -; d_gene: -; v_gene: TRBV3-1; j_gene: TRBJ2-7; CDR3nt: TGTGCCAGCAGCCAAGACCCTGTTGTGTACGAGCAGTACTTC; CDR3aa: CASSQDPVVYEQYF
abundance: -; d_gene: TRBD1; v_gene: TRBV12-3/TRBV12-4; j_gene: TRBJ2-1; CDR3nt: TGTGCCAGCAGCCGATACGAGGGACAGGGTTACAATGAGCAGTTCTTC; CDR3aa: CASSRYEGQGYNEQFF
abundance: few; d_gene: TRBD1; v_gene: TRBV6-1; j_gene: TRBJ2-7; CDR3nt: TGTGCCAGCAGTCTCAAACTCAACTTCCGGGACAGGGAGTACTTC; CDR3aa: CASSLKLNFRDREYF
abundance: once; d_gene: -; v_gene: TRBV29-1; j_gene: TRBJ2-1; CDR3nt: TGCAGCGTTGAATTACCAGACTATCTCTCCTACAATGAGCAGTTCTTC; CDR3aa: CSVELPDYLSYNEQFF
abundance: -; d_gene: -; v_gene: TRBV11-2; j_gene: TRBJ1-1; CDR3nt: TGTGCCAGCATCGAATTAGACAGGGAAGCTTTCTTT; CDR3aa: CASIELDREAFF
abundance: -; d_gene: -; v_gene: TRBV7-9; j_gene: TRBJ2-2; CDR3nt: TGTGCCAGCAGCTTATACCCCGGCGTAGGGAAGAACACCGGGGAGCTGTTTTTT; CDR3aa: CASSLYPGVGKNTGELFF
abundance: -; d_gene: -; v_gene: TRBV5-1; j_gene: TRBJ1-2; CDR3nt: TGCGCCAGCAGCCTGGAAACTCAGGGGAATGGCTACACCTTC; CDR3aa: CASSLETQGNGYTF
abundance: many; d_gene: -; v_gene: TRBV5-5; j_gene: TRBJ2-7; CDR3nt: TGTGCCAGCAGCTCCCAGGGAGCCGGGACCTACGAGCAGTACTTC; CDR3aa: CASSSQGAGTYEQYF
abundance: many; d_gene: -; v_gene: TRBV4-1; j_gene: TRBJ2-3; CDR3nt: TGCGCCAGCAGCCAAGATTTCGCGGGTATCACAGATACGCAGTATTTT; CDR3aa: CASSQDFAGITDTQYF
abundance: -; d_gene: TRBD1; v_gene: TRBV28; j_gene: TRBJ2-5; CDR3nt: TGTGCCGCTCGAGGACAGGCAATTGTAGAAGAGACCCAGTACTTC; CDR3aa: CAARGQAIVEETQYF
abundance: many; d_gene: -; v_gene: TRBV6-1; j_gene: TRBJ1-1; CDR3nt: TGTGCCAGCAGCCCTCGGGGGGGCAGGATGAACACTGAAGCTTTCTTT; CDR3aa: CASSPRGGRMNTEAFF
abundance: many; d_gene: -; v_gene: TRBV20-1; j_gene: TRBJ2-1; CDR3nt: TGCAGTGCTGAGCCGGGACGGAGCTCCTACAATGAGCAGTTCTTC; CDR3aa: CSAEPGRSSYNEQFF
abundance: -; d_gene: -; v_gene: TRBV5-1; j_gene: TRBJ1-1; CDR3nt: TGCGCCAGCAGCTACGACAGGCAAGAAGCTTTCTTT; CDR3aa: CASSYDRQEAFF
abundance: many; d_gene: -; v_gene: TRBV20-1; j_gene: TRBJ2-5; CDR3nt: TGCAGTGCTAGACCTCCCGCAGGGGAGACCCAGTACTTC; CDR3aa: CSARPPAGETQYF
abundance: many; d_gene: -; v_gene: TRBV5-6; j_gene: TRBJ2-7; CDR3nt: TGTGCCAGCAGCTTGGGACTAGTATTCCGCTACGAGCAGTACTTC; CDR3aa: CASSLGLVFRYEQYF
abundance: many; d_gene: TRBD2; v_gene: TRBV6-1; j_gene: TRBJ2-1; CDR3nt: TGTGCCAGCACAGGACTAGCGGGAGGAAGCTCCTACAATGAGCAGTTCTTC; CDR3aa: CASTGLAGGSSYNEQFF
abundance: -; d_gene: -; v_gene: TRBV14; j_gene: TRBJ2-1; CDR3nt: TGTGCCAGCAGCCTACTAGACATAGGGTATCGCTCCTACAATGAGCAGTTCTTC; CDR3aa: CASSLLDIGYRSYNEQFF
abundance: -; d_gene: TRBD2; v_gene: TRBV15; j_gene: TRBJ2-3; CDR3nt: TGTGCCACCAGCACAGATCCTAGCGGTCTAAGCACAGATACGCAGTATTTT; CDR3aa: CATSTDPSGLSTDTQYF
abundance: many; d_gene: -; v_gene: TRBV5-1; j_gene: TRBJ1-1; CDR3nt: TGCGCCAGCAGCTTGGAACCCCGGTCTGAAGCTTTCTTT; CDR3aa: CASSLEPRSEAFF
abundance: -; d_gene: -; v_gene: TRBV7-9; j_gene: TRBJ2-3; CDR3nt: TGTGCCAGCAGCCTACCCAGGGGGCGGGAGATTGCAGATACGCAGTATTTT; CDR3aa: CASSLPRGREIADTQYF
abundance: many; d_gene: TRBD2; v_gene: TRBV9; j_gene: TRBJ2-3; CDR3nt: TGTGCCAGCGGGACTACCTCCCGGGGGGGCACAGATACGCAGTATTTT; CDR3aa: CASGTTSRGGTDTQYF
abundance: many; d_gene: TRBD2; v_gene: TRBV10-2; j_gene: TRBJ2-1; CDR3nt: TGCGCCAGCAGTGGTCGGAGAGCGGGGACCTACAATGAGCAGTTCTTC; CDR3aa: CASSGRRAGTYNEQFF
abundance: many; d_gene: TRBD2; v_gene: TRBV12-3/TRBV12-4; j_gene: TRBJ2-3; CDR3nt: TGTGCCAGCAGTTCCTGGACTAGCGGGAGTCAAGATACGCAGTATTTT; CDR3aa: CASSSWTSGSQDTQYF
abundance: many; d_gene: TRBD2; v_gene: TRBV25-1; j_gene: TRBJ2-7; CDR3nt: TGTGCCAGCAGTGAATATGGGGGGGGGACTAGCGCTTACGAGCAGTACTTC; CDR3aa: CASSEYGGGTSAYEQYF
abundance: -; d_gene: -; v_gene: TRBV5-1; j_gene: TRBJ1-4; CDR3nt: TGCGCCAGCAGCTCCCAAGCATCCGGTCCTAGATATGGAAAACTGTTTTTT; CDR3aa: CASSSQASGPRYGKLFF
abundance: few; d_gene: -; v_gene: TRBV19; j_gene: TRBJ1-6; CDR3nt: TGTGCCAGTACCCAGGACGGCTCAGGGGAATCACCCCTCCACTTT; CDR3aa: CASTQDGSGESPLHF
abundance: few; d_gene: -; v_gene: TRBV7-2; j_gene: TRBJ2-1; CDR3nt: TGTGCCAGCAGCTTAATCGGCGCGTACAATGAGCAGTTCTTC; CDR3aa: CASSLIGAYNEQFF
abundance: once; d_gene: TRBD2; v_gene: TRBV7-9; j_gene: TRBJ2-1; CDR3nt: TGTGCCACCAGTGTTAGCGGGGGATACAATGAGCAGTTCTTC; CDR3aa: CATSVSGGYNEQFF
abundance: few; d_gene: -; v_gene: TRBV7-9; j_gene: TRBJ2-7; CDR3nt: TGTGCCAGCACCCACGAAACTGGGAACTACGAGCAGTACTTC; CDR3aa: CASTHETGNYEQYF